The rows below give T cell receptor beta chains drawn from one sample of a study of Graves' ophthalmopathy and Graves' hyperthyroidism. Using its own MiXCR run on the multiplex PCR reads, TCRdb lists one record per CDR3 protein. The sample holds 740,000 or so distinct CDR3 sequences, roughly two fifths seen once. The sequenced material came from peripheral blood. The receptors were sampled from an adult man with Graves' ophthalmopathy. The CDR3 runs from the conserved cysteine through the conserved F or W. A D gene is named only where the DNA matches it firmly. Size is omitted from some rows. Given values are once, few, many or a class for expanded clones.

TRBV6-5	-	few	TRBJ2-5	TGTGCCAGCAGTAGGACCGCGGAGACCCAGTACTTC	CASSRTAETQYF
TRBV29-1	TRBD1	many	TRBJ1-4	TGCAGCGTTGATAGCAGGGGGCAGGAAAAACTGTTTTTT	CSVDSRGQEKLFF
TRBV5-1	TRBD1	few	TRBJ2-7	TGCGCCAGCAGCGGGGGACAGTACTCCTACGAGCAGTACTTC	CASSGGQYSYEQYF
TRBV7-6	TRBD1	many	TRBJ1-4	TGTGCCAGCAGCGGACAGGGGAAGGGTGAAAAACTGTTTTTT	CASSGQGKGEKLFF
TRBV20-1	-	-	TRBJ2-7	TGCAGTGCTAGAGTGACACGGGACCTCTCCTACGAGCAGTACTTC	CSARVTRDLSYEQYF
TRBV4-1	-	-	TRBJ2-7	TGCGCCAGCAGCCAAGATGGGCGCTGGACCTACGAGCAGTACTTC	CASSQDGRWTYEQYF
TRBV7-3	-	many	TRBJ2-5	TGTGCCAGCAGTTCCACCCACCAAGAGACCCAGTACTTC	CASSSTHQETQYF
TRBV4-2	-	-	TRBJ1-6	TGTGCCAGCAGCGGGGGGGACGGCCGGTTTTCGGCCCTCCACTTT	CASSGGDGRFSALHF
TRBV20-1	-	-	TRBJ2-7	TGCAGTGCTAGTCTACAGGATGTAGCCTACGAGCAGTACTTC	CSASLQDVAYEQYF
TRBV20-1	-	few	TRBJ1-6	TGCAGTGCTAACCGGGGGTCCCAAAATTCACCCCTCCACTTT	CSANRGSQNSPLHF